Listed here is a single TCR beta chain. The data derive from a study of T cells in Graves' hyperthyroidism and ophthalmopathy. Researchers amplified the TCR beta CDR3 regions from RNA transcripts. The HTBI primer set was used in a first-round RT-PCR of the TCR CDR3. TCRdb re-called the multiplex PCR reads with MiXCR, one entry per CDR3 protein. The data show a few hundred thousand distinct CDR3 sequences, approximately 14% seen once. Uncontrolled infection, other autoimmune disease, pregnancy or lactation led to exclusion. The CDR3 has 17 amino acids. The V and J ends lost 0 bases and 2 bases respectively, with 17 bases between them. Germline V gives CDR1 SGHNT, CDR2 YYREEE (reference sequence).

V and J are TRBV5-4 and TRBJ1-1, with D maybe TRBD1 (5 bases). The sample comprised blood. The receptor's source is a woman in her thirties with Graves' ophthalmopathy. The chain's CDR3 is CASSLGAFGGRNTEAFF. The CDR3, as DNA: TGTGCCAGCAGCTTGGGGGCCTTTGGGGGTCGTAACACTGAAGCTTTCTTT.